The source of this T cell receptor (beta chain) is a study of blood T cells in healthy people across ages. PCR was performed a second time for about 7 to 11 cycles using a sample-barcoded 5' primer and a J-beta primer mix. Each cDNA molecule carried a tag from a template-switch adaptor that contained 12 random nucleotides. Researchers report that each sample yielded at least 2.5 million CDR3-containing paired-end reads. MiXCR was run by TCRdb on the 5' RACE reads, yielding one entry per CDR3 protein. The sample consists of fewer than 2,000,000 distinct CDR3 sequences, 34% of them appearing once. CDR1 and CDR2 from the germline V gene are DFQATT and SNEGSKA (reference sequence). Trimming shortened V by 3 bases and J by 0 bases, and 19 bases separated the two germline ends. This CDR3 is built from 17 residues. Overall study findings and caveats: Older age went with lower TCR beta diversity per million T cells, in a roughly linear way. It was not known whether donors were CMV positive (a possible confounder of expanded clonotype changes).

This clonotype was found a few times. Antigen specificity is unknown. The sequencing input was blood. This sequence originates from a woman aged 25 to 39 in good health. V usage is TRBV20-1 and J usage is TRBJ2-3; D is perhaps TRBD2 (5 bases). CDR3 nucleotide sequence: TGCAGTGCTAGCCTAGCCACGGAACCCCCTAGCACAGATACGCAGTATTTT. Translating gives CSASLATEPPSTDTQYF.